This entry lists 27 T cell receptor beta chains sequenced from one sample in a study of cytomegalovirus exposure and HLA in healthy donors. A multiplex PCR was run with 60 Vbeta primers and 13 Jbeta primers. Assay used: immunoSEQ multiplex PCR; TCRdb lists only in-frame clones, some missing. The data contain about 94,000 clones, around two thirds of them singletons. The sequencing sample was made of PBMCs. Every receptor here comes from a man aged 25 to 40 in good health and CMV-seronegative.

This clone was seen only once. The rearrangement links TRBV30 to TRBJ2-1, with D possibly being TRBD1 (5 bases). From germline, CDR1 is GTSNPN and CDR2 SVGIG (reference sequence). The V end lost 4 bases, the J end lost 9 bases, and 7 bases lay between the germline ends. CDR3 length: 10 amino acids. CDR3 region: CAWKRGEQFF. CDR3 nucleotide sequence: TGTGCCTGGAAAAGGGGTGAGCAGTTCTTC. The whole variable domain, remainder taken from reference TRBV30 and TRBJ2-1, is SQTIHQWPATLVQPVGSPLSLECTVEGTSNPNLYWYRQAAGRGLQLLFYSVGIGQISSEVPQNLSASRPQDRQFILSSKKLLLSDSGFYLCAWKRGEQFFGPGTRLTVL.

This clone occurred a few times. The rearrangement joins TRBV9 to TRBJ1-1; 8 bases match TRBD1. Germline values: CDR1 SGDLS, CDR2 YYNGEE. Trimming cost V 0 bases and J 6 bases; bases outside gene matches: 7. The CDR3 consists of 15 residues. Here the CDR3 reads CASSVVYRGMAEAFF. The CDR3, as DNA: TGTGCCAGCAGCGTAGTGTACAGGGGGATGGCTGAAGCTTTCTTT.

The chain carries TRBV15 and TRBJ1-1; D may be TRBD1 (6 bases). Germline CDR1 LNHNV, CDR2 YYDKDF (reference sequence). V dropped 0 bases and J dropped 4 bases, with 12 bases sitting between them. The CDR3 spans 15 residues. The CDR3 loop is CATSREVGGGTEAFF. The DNA for the CDR3 is TGTGCCACCAGCAGAGAGGTAGGGGGGGGCACTGAAGCTTTCTTT.

This clone was seen just once. The chain uses TRBV5-4 and TRBJ1-4, with D perhaps matching TRBD1 (5 bases). The germline gives CDR1 SGHNT, CDR2 YYREEE (reference sequence). This CDR3 spans 14 amino acids. Trimming cost V 4 bases and J 7 bases, with 14 bases left between them. Here the CDR3 DNA reads TGTGCCAGCAGCGGGCAGGGTAGTGGTGAAAAACTGTTTTTT. Protein: CASSGQGSGEKLFF.

V usage is TRBV29-1 and J usage is TRBJ1-2, with 9 bases aligning to TRBD1. The CDR3 is made up of 12 amino acids. J was trimmed by 7 bases and V by 8 bases; bases with no gene match: 8. From germline, CDR1 is SQVTM and CDR2 ANQGSEA. This chain's CDR3 is CSLDRGRSGYTF. For the CDR3, the DNA is TGCAGCCTGGACAGGGGAAGGAGTGGCTACACCTTC.

The chain couples TRBV7-3 to TRBJ2-3; possible D gene TRBD1, 6 bases. CDR3 length: 14 amino acids. V lost 5 bases and J 11 bases, leaving 20 bases between the germline ends. Germline loops: CDR1 SGHTA, CDR2 FQGTGA. The CDR3 loop reads CASSPHGGLEGQYF. For the CDR3, the DNA is TGTGCCAGCAGCCCCCATGGGGGCTTAGAGGGGCAGTATTTT.

The rearrangement links TRBV9 to TRBJ2-4; a possible D gene is TRBD2 (6 bases). Trimming shortened V by 3 bases and J by 7 bases, and 17 bases separated the two germline ends. Germline values: CDR1 SGDLS, CDR2 YYNGEE. The CDR3 runs to 15 residues. This CDR3 reads CASSADKVGGNIQYF. CDR3 DNA: TGTGCCAGCAGCGCCGACAAGGTCGGAGGGAACATTCAGTACTTC.

The chain links TRBV7-9 to TRBJ1-2; 8 nucleotides align to TRBD1. The length of the CDR3 is 12 residues. The germline gives CDR1 SEHNR, CDR2 FQNEAQ (reference sequence). The CDR3: CSTFGTGDGYTF. The CDR3, as DNA: TGTTCCACCTTCGGGACAGGCGATGGCTACACCTTC.

V usage is TRBV23-1 and J usage is TRBJ2-5, with 8 bases aligning to TRBD1. TRBV23-1 is designated an ORF whose function remains uncertain. This CDR3 spans 17 amino acids. V shed 4 bases, J shed 1 base, and the junction held 11 bases outside the gene matches. CDR3 nucleotide sequence: TGCGCCAGCAGTCGCTCCCGGGACAGGAACTTCCAAGAGACCCAGTACTTC. Protein product: CASSRSRDRNFQETQYF.

This rearrangement joins TRBV19 to TRBJ1-1, with a weak D call TRBD1 (5 bases). This CDR3 spans 14 amino acids. Trimming stripped 3 bases from V and 3 bases from J, with 11 bases between. Germline V gene lookup returns CDR1 LNHDA and CDR2 SQIVND (reference sequence). CDR3 nucleotides: TGTGCCAGTAGTATGGGGAGGGGCTACACTGAAGCTTTCTTT. This codes for CASSMGRGYTEAFF.

The V gene is TRBV15, the J gene TRBJ2-3; possible D gene TRBD2, 5 bases. Trimming removed 0 bases at V and 5 bases at J, with 9 bases between. The CDR3 is made up of 14 amino acids. Germline V CDR1 and CDR2: LNHNV, YYDKDF (reference sequence). CDR3 protein: CATSRDPGIDTQYF. The CDR3 nucleotides are TGTGCCACCAGCAGAGATCCGGGGATAGATACGCAGTATTTT.

Only a few counts were recorded for this clone. V gene TRBV15 combines with J gene TRBJ2-6; 7 bases line up with TRBD1. CDR1 and CDR2 from the germline V gene are LNHNV and YYDKDF (reference sequence). Losses at the gene ends were 3 bases for V and 4 bases for J; bases not matched to a gene: 9. The CDR3 length is 17 residues. CDR3 DNA: TGTGCCACCAGCAGTCCCGGACAGGACCTGGGGGCCAACGTCCTGACTTTC. Translation gives CATSSPGQDLGANVLTF.

The chain links TRBV5-1 to TRBJ2-5; TRBD2 matches 8 bases. V lost 1 base and J lost 1; bases outside the gene matches: 3. The germline CDR1 and CDR2 sequences are SGHRS and YFSETQ. The CDR3 is made up of 15 amino acids. The CDR3 here is CASSLRTSGQETQYF. The DNA for the CDR3 is TGCGCCAGCAGCTTGCGAACTAGCGGCCAAGAGACCCAGTACTTC.

V and J are TRBV4-2 and TRBJ2-2; 11 bases match TRBD2. Germline lookup yields CDR1 LGHNA and CDR2 YNFKEQ. Trimming removed 2 bases from V and 5 bases from J; junction bases left unmatched: 4. CDR3 length: 16 residues. CDR3 sequence: CASSQYRTSGTGELFF. CDR3 bases: TGTGCCAGCAGCCAATATAGGACTAGCGGGACCGGGGAGCTGTTTTTT.

The chain joins TRBV19 to TRBJ1-5, with 11 nucleotides matching TRBD1. CDR1 and CDR2 (germline): LNHDA, SQIVND (reference sequence). After removal of 4 bases from V and 3 bases from J, the junction contained 8 bases not matched to a gene. The CDR3 extends over 17 amino acids. The CDR3, as DNA: TGTGCCAGTAGTAACGGACAGGGGGCAAATCACAATCAGCCCCAGCATTTT. Translating it yields CASSNGQGANHNQPQHF.

V is TRBV28 and J is TRBJ1-5, with a tentative D call TRBD1 (6 bases). The V and J ends lost 6 bases and 0 bases respectively, with 18 bases between them. Germline loops: CDR1 MDHEN, CDR2 SYDVKM. This CDR3 is built from 17 residues. In DNA, the CDR3 is TGTGCCAGCAGACCTTGGACAGTGGGGTATAGCAATCAGCCCCAGCATTTT. As protein: CASRPWTVGYSNQPQHF.

This chain joins TRBV7-6 and TRBJ2-3, with 9 positions matching TRBD2. After removal of 4 bases from V and 4 bases from J, the junction contained 12 bases not matched to a gene. CDR3 size: 17 residues. Germline CDR1 reads SGHVS; CDR2 reads FNYEAQ. CDR3 sequence: CASSWTRAGGPSDTQYF. As DNA, the CDR3 is TGTGCCAGCAGCTGGACACGGGCGGGGGGGCCTTCAGATACGCAGTATTTT.

In this sample, this clone turned up a few times. The chain uses TRBV6-1 and TRBJ2-7, with a possible D match to TRBD2 (5 bases). Looked up from germline, CDR1 is MNHNS and CDR2 is SASEGT. V was pared by 1 base and J by 2 bases, with 15 bases between. This CDR3 contains 16 residues. The CDR3 protein is CASSEVGESIAYEQYF. The CDR3 DNA follows: TGTGCCAGCAGTGAAGTCGGGGAGAGTATCGCCTACGAGCAGTACTTC.

This chain links TRBV19 with TRBJ1-5; TRBD1 agrees at 8 bases. V shed 7 bases, J shed 6 bases, and the junction held 8 bases outside the gene matches. This CDR3 is built from 14 residues. Germline V gene sequence: CDR1 LNHDA, CDR2 SQIVND (reference sequence). CDR3 loop: CASTPQTGVQPQHF. Written as DNA, the CDR3 is TGTGCCAGTACCCCCCAGACAGGGGTTCAGCCCCAGCATTTT.

This clone was seen more than once but under ten times. CDR3 sequence: CASSLGGGPWRSTDTQYF. Written as DNA, the CDR3 is TGTGCCAGCAGCTTAGGGGGAGGGCCGTGGAGGAGCACAGATACGCAGTATTTT. The chain joins TRBV11-2 to TRBJ2-3; 7 positions match TRBD2. CDR3 size: 18 residues. Germline V gene sequence: CDR1 SGHAT, CDR2 FQNNGV. Trimming cost V 1 base and J 0 bases; bases outside gene matches: 10. Supplemented by reference TRBV11-2 and TRBJ2-3, the full variable domain reads EAGVAQSPRYKIIEKRQSVAFWCNPISGHATLYWYQQILGQGPKLLIQFQNNGVVDDSQLPKDRFSAERLKGVDSTLKIQPAKLEDSAVYLCASSLGGGPWRSTDTQYFGPGTRLTVL.

The chain has TRBV9 and TRBJ2-3; 7 positions match TRBD1. Germline CDR1 reads SGDLS; CDR2 reads YYNGEE. The CDR3 consists of 15 residues. With V trimmed by 3 bases and J by 0 bases, 4 bases remained unmatched. CDR3 sequence: CASSGQGLSTDTQYF. In DNA form, the CDR3 reads TGTGCCAGCAGCGGACAGGGCCTTAGCACAGATACGCAGTATTTT.

The chain employs TRBV7-9 and TRBJ2-5; D is undetermined. This CDR3 has 13 amino acids. V was shortened by 2 bases and J by 3 bases, with 7 bases between the two germline ends. The V gene's germline CDR1 is SEHNR and CDR2 FQNEAQ (reference sequence). The chain's CDR3 is CASSLSLKETQYF. The CDR3 nucleotides read TGTGCCAGCAGCTTATCCTTAAAAGAGACCCAGTACTTC.

The table lists this clone with a few counts. This chain uses TRBV7-3 with TRBJ2-1; TRBD2 matches at 16 bases. Trimming cost V 2 bases and J 9 bases; bases outside gene matches: 13. Germline V gene data show CDR1 as SGHTA and CDR2 as FQGTGA. This CDR3 region has 19 residues. Here the CDR3 reads CASSLVVATGTSGRAEQFF. Written as DNA, the CDR3 is TGTGCCAGCAGCTTAGTGGTCGCTACGGGGACTAGCGGGAGGGCTGAGCAGTTCTTC.

This clone turned up a few times. V and J are TRBV6-5 and TRBJ1-5; 11 bases line up with TRBD1. V gave up 5 bases and J gave up 5 bases; unmatched junction bases: 5. Germline CDR1 reads MNHEY; CDR2 reads SVGAGI. The CDR3 covers 15 residues. The CDR3 DNA reads TGTGCCAGCAGTGTGGGACAGGGGGGTTATCAGCCCCAGCATTTT. Encoded protein: CASSVGQGGYQPQHF.

The genes are TRBV19 and TRBJ2-3, with D tentatively TRBD2 (5 bases). Trimming removed 6 bases at V and 5 bases at J, with 12 bases between. CDR1 is LNHDA, CDR2 SQIVND, per germline (reference sequence). There are 13 residues in the CDR3. In nucleotides, the CDR3 is TGTGCCAGTAGGCCAACTAGTCAAGATACGCAGTATTTT. Protein sequence: CASRPTSQDTQYF.

This clone was observed a handful of times. The rearrangement joins TRBV5-1 to TRBJ1-2; D not resolved. The CDR3 loop spans 14 amino acids. Trimming cost V 0 bases and J 7 bases, with 13 bases left between them. Looked up from germline, CDR1 is SGHRS and CDR2 is YFSETQ. The CDR3 protein is CASSLGAGVSGYTF. CDR3 coding DNA: TGCGCCAGCAGCTTGGGGGCCGGGGTGTCTGGCTACACCTTC.

This clone was seen once. The CDR3 region has the DNA TGTGCCACCAGCAGAGCAATCGACAGTTCCAATGAGCAGTTCTTC. Protein sequence: CATSRAIDSSNEQFF. The rearrangement links TRBV15 to TRBJ2-1, with a weak D call TRBD1 (5 bases). V was trimmed by 1 base and J by 6 bases, leaving 13 bases between them. This CDR3 spans 15 amino acids. Germline CDR1 is LNHNV and CDR2 is YYDKDF (reference sequence).